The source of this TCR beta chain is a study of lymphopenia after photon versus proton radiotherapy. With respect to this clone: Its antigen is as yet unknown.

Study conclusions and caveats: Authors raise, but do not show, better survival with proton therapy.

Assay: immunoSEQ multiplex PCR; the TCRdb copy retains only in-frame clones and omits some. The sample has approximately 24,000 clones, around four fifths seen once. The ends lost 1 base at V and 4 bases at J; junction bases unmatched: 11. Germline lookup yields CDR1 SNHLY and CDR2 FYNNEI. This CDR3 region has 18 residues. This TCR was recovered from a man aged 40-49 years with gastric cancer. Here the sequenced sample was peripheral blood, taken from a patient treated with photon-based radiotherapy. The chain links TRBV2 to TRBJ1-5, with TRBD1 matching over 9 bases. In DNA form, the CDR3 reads TGTGCCAGCAGTGAAGACAGGGGGCTGATTTTCCCAAATCAGCCCCAGCATTTT. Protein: CASSEDRGLIFPNQPQHF.